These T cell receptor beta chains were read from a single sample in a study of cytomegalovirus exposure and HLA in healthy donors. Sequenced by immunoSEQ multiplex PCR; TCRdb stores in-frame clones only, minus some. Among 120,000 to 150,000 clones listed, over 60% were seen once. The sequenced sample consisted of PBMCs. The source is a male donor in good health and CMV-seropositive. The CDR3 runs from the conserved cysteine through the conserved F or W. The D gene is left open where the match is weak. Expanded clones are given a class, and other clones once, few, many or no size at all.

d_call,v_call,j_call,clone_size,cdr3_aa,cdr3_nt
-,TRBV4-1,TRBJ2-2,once,CASSQPLRGANTGELFF,TGCGCCAGCAGCCAGCCCCTAAGGGGCGCGAACACCGGGGAGCTGTTTTTT
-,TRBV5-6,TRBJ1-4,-,CASSFEGETNEKLFF,TGTGCCAGCAGCTTTGAAGGAGAAACTAATGAAAAACTGTTTTTT
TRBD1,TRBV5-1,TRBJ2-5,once,CASSRQGDPAGETQYF,TGCGCCAGCAGCCGACAGGGAGATCCGGCGGGAGAGACCCAGTACTTC
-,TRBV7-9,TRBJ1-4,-,CASSLDRRRGTNEKLFF,TGTGCCAGCAGCTTAGATCGCCGCAGGGGAACCAATGAAAAACTGTTTTTT
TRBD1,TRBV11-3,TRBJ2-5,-,CASSPGQGARQETQYF,TGTGCCAGCAGCCCCGGACAGGGGGCGCGCCAAGAGACCCAGTACTTC
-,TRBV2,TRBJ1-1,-,CASRNREMNTEAFF,TGTGCCAGCAGAAACAGGGAGATGAACACTGAAGCTTTCTTT
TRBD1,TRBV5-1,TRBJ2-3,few,CASSPGTVSTDTQYF,TGCGCCAGCAGCCCCGGGACAGTTAGCACAGATACGCAGTATTTT
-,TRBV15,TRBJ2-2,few,CATSRDLQAANTGELFF,TGTGCCACCAGCAGAGATTTGCAGGCCGCGAACACCGGGGAGCTGTTTTTT
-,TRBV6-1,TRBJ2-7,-,CASSEGGGIYEQYF,TGTGCCAGCAGCGAGGGGGGAGGGATCTACGAGCAGTACTTC
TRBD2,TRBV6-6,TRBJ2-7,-,CASTGTSGTPYEQYF,TGTGCCAGCACCGGGACTAGCGGTACTCCTTACGAGCAGTACTTC
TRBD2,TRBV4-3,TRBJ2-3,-,CASSHSGGNTDTQYF,TGCGCCAGCAGCCACTCCGGGGGGAACACAGATACGCAGTATTTT